The text below deals with one TCR beta chain. This specimen comes from a study of blood T cell repertoires in COVID-19. The repertoire was sequenced with immunoSEQ multiplex PCR; TCRdb's copy has only in-frame clones and lacks some. The table includes some 190,000 clones, around 82% detected once. Sequenced material: PBMCs or T cells enriched from blood (not recorded which). This receptor was identified in a man aged 25-45 years with acute COVID-19.

CDR3 amino acids: CASSQGTSASSGNTIYF. In DNA form, the CDR3 reads TGTGCCAGCAGCCAAGGAACCAGCGCCTCCTCTGGAAACACCATATATTTT. This sequence joins TRBV3-1 (or the pseudogene TRBV3-2) and TRBJ1-3; D not certain. V lost 1 base and J 0 bases, leaving 13 bases between the germline ends. The germline V gene has CDR1 LGHDT and CDR2 YNNKEL (reference sequence). The CDR3 runs 17 residues.